The TCR beta chain described here comes from a study of T-cell memory formation after mild COVID-19. Study context: The TCR clusters were mostly specific to one donor.

In germline, CDR1 is KGHSH, CDR2 LQKENI. V was clipped by 2 bases and J by 5 bases, with 15 bases between them. The CDR3 runs 15 residues. TCRdb re-analysed the 5' RACE reads in MiXCR, keeping a single row per CDR3 protein. This table holds more than 150,000 distinct CDR3 sequences, around 10% found once. Regarding this clonotype: Being one base from a much bigger clone, this may be a read error. In this CDR3 the conserved last residue, phenylalanine or tryptophan, is missing, so a read error is likely.

The chain is built from TRBV18 and TRBJ1-2; D is unclear. The sequencing input was PBMCs or a T cell subset sorted from them (not recorded which). The source is a man aged 18 to 30 who had mild COVID-19 (a few samples of this study predate the infection). Cell type and time point are not known. The CDR3 DNA sequence: TGTGCCAGCTCACCAACCGAACAGAACCCGTATGGCTACACCTTA. Residues: CASSPTEQNPYGYTL.